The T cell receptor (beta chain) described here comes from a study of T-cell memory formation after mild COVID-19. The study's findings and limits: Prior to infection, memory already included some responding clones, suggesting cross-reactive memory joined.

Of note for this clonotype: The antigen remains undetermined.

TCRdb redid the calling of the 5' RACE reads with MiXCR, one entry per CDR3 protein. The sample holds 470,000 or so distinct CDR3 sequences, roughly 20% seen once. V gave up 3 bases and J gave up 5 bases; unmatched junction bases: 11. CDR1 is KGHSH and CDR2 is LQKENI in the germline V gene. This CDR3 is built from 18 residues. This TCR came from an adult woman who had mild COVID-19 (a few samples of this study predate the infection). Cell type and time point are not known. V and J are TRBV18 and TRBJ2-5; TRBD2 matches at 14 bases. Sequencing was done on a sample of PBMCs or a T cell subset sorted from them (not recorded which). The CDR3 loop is CASSPTGTSGRGGETQYF. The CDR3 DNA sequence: TGTGCCAGCTCACCTACCGGGACTAGCGGGAGAGGCGGGGAGACCCAGTACTTC.